This is a list of T cell receptor beta chains from one sample in a study of T cell repertoires in cytomegalovirus infection. TCRdb analysed the reads with MiXCR anew, one entry per CDR3 protein. This sample has 44,000 or so distinct CDR3 sequences, with about a fifth found just once. No antigen has been assigned to these receptors. The starting material was CD8+ T cells from cultured PBMCs, obtained from culture after CMV antigen stimulation. Every receptor here comes from a human donor in good health (CMV status not recorded). Some clones in this sample may be carry-over from other donors' samples. Both conserved end residues are part of each CDR3. Each record gives: D gene, J gene, V gene, clone size, CDR3 protein, CDR3 DNA. The D gene is left open where the match is weak. Where a row states a size, it is once, few, many or the class of an expanded clone; other rows omit it.

TRBD1,TRBJ1-5,TRBV7-9,.,CASSLSGGGNQPQHF,TGTGCCAGCAGCTTATCAGGGGGTGGCAATCAGCCCCAGCATTTT
TRBD2,TRBJ2-1,TRBV29-1,.,CSGGGNEQFF,TGCAGCGGCGGGGGCAATGAGCAGTTCTTC
.,TRBJ2-1,TRBV7-8,few,CASSQRASSWLAEQFF,TGTGCCAGCAGCCAAAGGGCTTCTAGCTGGCTTGCTGAGCAGTTCTTC
TRBD2,TRBJ2-7,TRBV7-8,.,CASSPGTSGSYEQYF,TGTGCCAGCAGCCCTGGGACTAGCGGATCCTACGAGCAGTACTTC
.,TRBJ1-5,TRBV15,many,CATWDTRNQPQHF,TGTGCCACCTGGGATACCCGGAATCAGCCCCAGCATTTT
.,TRBJ1-1,TRBV28,few,CASSLLKNTEAFF,TGTGCCAGCAGTTTACTCAAGAACACTGAAGCTTTCTTT
.,TRBJ2-3,TRBV5-4,.,CASSLGPGEVDTQYF,TGTGCCAGCAGCTTGGGGCCCGGGGAGGTAGATACGCAGTATTTT
.,TRBJ1-5,TRBV7-6,.,CASSRLPGSNQPQHF,TGTGCCAGCAGCCGCCTCCCAGGGTCAAATCAGCCCCAGCATTTT
TRBD1,TRBJ1-5,TRBV5-3,.,CARSPRTGGLLSNQPQHF,TGTGCCAGAAGCCCGAGGACAGGGGGCCTCCTTAGCAATCAGCCCCAGCATTTT
.,TRBJ2-7,TRBV4-2,.,CASSYNFHYEQYF,TGTGCCAGCAGCTACAACTTCCACTACGAGCAGTACTTC
.,TRBJ2-1,TRBV7-3,few,CASSFEGLGNEQFF,TGTGCCAGCAGCTTCGAGGGTTTGGGCAATGAGCAGTTCTTC
TRBD1,TRBJ1-5,TRBV7-2,few,CASSPGQGPNQPQHF,TGTGCCAGCAGCCCTGGACAGGGTCCTAATCAGCCCCAGCATTTT
.,TRBJ2-1,TRBV25-1,.,CASQLRASTYNEQFF,TGTGCCAGCCAGCTGCGGGCATCCACCTACAATGAGCAGTTCTTC
.,TRBJ2-3,TRBV7-8,few,CASSPGQSGRTDTQYF,TGTGCCAGCAGCCCTGGACAAAGCGGGCGCACAGATACGCAGTATTTT
TRBD1,TRBJ1-1,TRBV6-6,.,CASRLRGMNTEAFF,TGTGCCAGCAGACTCAGGGGGATGAACACTGAAGCTTTCTTT
.,TRBJ2-2,TRBV9,.,CASSVEGGYGELFF,TGTGCCAGCAGCGTAGAGGGGGGCTACGGGGAGCTGTTTTTT
.,TRBJ1-1,TRBV11-2,few,CASRSGGMRTEAFF,TGTGCCAGCAGGTCCGGGGGGATGAGGACTGAAGCTTTCTTT
.,TRBJ2-5,TRBV7-2,.,CASSRGHLGFQETQYF,TGTGCCAGCAGCCGTGGACACCTGGGATTCCAAGAGACCCAGTACTTC
.,TRBJ1-1,TRBV7-9,.,CASKARSGGGGPPEAFF,TGTGCCAGCAAAGCTCGGTCTGGCGGGGGAGGTCCCCCTGAAGCTTTCTTT
.,TRBJ1-3,TRBV7-2,many,CASSSLVNAWAEHTIYF,TGTGCCAGCAGCTCCTTGGTAAACGCGTGGGCAGAACACACCATATATTTT
.,TRBJ1-6,TRBV7-4,.,CASSLQPAGISPLHF,TGTGCCAGCAGCCTACAGCCAGCTGGGATATCACCCCTCCACTTT
.,TRBJ1-2,TRBV7-9,few,CASSLIPVDGYTF,TGTGCCAGCAGCTTAATTCCGGTGGATGGCTACACCTTC
.,TRBJ1-3,TRBV7-8,.,CASSGGGFAGNSIYF,TGTGCCAGCAGCGGAGGGGGGTTCGCTGGAAACTCCATATATTTT
.,TRBJ1-1,TRBV4-3,once,CASSQESLLNTEAFF,TGCGCCAGCAGCCAAGAGTCCCTATTAAACACTGAAGCTTTCTTT
.,TRBJ1-5,TRBV10-3,few,CAISEANQPQHF,TGTGCCATCAGTGAGGCTAATCAGCCCCAGCATTTT
TRBD2,TRBJ2-5,TRBV7-2,few,CASSRGLAETQYF,TGTGCCAGCAGCCGGGGACTAGCGGAGACCCAGTACTTC
TRBD1,TRBJ2-7,TRBV7-6,.,CASSSSGGHEQYF,TGTGCCAGCAGCTCGTCAGGGGGCCACGAGCAGTACTTC
.,TRBJ1-1,TRBV20-1,many,CSARDRQIEAFF,TGCAGTGCTAGAGATCGGCAGATCGAGGCTTTCTTT
.,TRBJ2-7,TRBV7-8,.,CASSLGKSVWEQYF,TGTGCCAGCAGCTTAGGCAAGTCCGTCTGGGAGCAGTACTTC
.,TRBJ1-1,TRBV7-2,few,CASSLTEGITEAFF,TGTGCCAGCAGCCTCACCGAAGGGATCACTGAAGCTTTCTTT
.,TRBJ2-1,TRBV7-8,.,CASSLRTYNEQFF,TGTGCCAGCAGCTTACGGACTTACAATGAGCAGTTCTTC
.,TRBJ1-2,TRBV12-3/TRBV12-4,.,CASSPPSWTLGYTF,TGTGCCAGCAGCCCTCCCTCGTGGACACTGGGCTACACCTTC